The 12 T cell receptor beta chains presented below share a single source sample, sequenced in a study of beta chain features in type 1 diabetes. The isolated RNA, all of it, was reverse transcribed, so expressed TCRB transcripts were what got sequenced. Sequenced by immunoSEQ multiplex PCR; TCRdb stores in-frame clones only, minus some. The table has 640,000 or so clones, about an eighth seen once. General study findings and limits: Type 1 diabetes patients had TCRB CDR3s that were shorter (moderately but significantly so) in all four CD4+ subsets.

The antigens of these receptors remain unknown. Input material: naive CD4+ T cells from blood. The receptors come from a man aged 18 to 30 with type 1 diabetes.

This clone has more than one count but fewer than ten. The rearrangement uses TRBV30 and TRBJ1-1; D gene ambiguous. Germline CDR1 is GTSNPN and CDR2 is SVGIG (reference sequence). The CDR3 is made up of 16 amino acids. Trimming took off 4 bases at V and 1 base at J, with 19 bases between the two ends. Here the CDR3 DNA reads TGTGCCTGGACGATGAAAAACCTCTACAGGAACACTGAAGCTTTCTTT. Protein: CAWTMKNLYRNTEAFF. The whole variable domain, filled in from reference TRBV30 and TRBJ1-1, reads SQTIHQWPATLVQPVGSPLSLECTVEGTSNPNLYWYRQAAGRGLQLLFYSVGIGQISSEVPQNLSASRPQDRQFILSSKKLLLSDSGFYLCAWTMKNLYRNTEAFFGQGTRLTVV.

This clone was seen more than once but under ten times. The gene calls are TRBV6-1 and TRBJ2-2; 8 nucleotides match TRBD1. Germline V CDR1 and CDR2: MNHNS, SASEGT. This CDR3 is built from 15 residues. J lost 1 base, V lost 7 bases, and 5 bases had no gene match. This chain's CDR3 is CASTPGTGNTGELFF. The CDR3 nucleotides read TGTGCCAGCACCCCCGGGACAGGGAACACCGGGGAGCTGTTTTTT.

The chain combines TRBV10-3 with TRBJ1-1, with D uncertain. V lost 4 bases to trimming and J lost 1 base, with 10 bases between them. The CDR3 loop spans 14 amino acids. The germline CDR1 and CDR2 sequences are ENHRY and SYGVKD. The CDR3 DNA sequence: TGTGCCATCAGTGGAAGGACGGAGAACACTGAAGCTTTCTTT. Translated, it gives CAISGRTENTEAFF.

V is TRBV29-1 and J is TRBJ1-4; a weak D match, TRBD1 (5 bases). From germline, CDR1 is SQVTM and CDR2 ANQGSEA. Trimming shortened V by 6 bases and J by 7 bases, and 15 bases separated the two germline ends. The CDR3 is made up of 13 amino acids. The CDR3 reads CSVKGAGGEKLFF. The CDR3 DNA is TGCAGCGTGAAAGGGGCCGGGGGTGAAAAACTGTTTTTT.

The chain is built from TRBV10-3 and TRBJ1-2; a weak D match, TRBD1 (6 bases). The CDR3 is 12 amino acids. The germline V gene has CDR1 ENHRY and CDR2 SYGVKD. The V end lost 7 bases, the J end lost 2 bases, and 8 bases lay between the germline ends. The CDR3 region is CAIKDRNYGYTF. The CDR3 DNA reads TGTGCCATCAAAGACAGGAACTATGGCTACACCTTC.

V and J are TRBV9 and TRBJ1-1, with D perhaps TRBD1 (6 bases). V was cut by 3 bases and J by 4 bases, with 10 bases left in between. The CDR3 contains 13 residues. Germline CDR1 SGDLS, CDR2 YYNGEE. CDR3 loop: CASSDQGGTEAFF. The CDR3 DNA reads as TGTGCCAGCAGCGACCAAGGGGGCACTGAAGCTTTCTTT.

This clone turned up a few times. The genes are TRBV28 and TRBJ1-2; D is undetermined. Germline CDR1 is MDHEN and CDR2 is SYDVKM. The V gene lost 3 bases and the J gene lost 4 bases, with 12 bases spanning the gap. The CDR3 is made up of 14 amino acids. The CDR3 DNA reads TGTGCCAGCAGTTTCTTGGGCATGGGCTATGGCTACACCTTC. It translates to CASSFLGMGYGYTF.

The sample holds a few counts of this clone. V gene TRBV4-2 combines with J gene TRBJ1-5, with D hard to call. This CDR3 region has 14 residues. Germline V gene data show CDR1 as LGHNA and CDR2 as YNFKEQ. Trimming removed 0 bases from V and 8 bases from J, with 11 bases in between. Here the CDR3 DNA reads TGTGCCAGCAGCCAAGATCGCGGGGTCGAGCCCCAGCATTTT. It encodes CASSQDRGVEPQHF.

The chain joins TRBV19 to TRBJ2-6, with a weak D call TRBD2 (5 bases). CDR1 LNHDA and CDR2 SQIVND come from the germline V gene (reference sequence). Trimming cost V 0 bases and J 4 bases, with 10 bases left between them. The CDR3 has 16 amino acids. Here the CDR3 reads CASSIEGAPGANVLTF. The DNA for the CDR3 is TGTGCCAGTAGTATAGAGGGAGCTCCGGGGGCCAACGTCCTGACTTTC.

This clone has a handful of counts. DNA of the CDR3: TGTGCCAGCTCACCTGGACAGGAAAATGAAAAACTGTTTTTT. This gives the protein CASSPGQENEKLFF. This chain uses TRBV18 with TRBJ1-4; 7 bases align to TRBD1. Germline CDR1 and CDR2: KGHSH and LQKENI. V was clipped by 3 bases and J by 5 bases; unmatched bases: 3. The CDR3 covers 14 residues.

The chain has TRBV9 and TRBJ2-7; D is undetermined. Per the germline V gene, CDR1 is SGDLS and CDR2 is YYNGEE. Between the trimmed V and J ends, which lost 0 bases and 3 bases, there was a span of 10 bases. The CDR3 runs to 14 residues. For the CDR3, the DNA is TGTGCCAGCAGCGTAGACCCTACCTTCTACGAGCAGTACTTC. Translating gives CASSVDPTFYEQYF.

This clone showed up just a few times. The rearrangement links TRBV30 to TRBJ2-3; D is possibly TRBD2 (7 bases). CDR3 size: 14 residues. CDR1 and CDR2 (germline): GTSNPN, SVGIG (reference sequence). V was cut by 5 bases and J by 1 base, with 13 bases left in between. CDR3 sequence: CAWWGGGGTDTQYF. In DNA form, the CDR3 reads TGTGCCTGGTGGGGCGGGGGCGGCACAGATACGCAGTATTTT.